This is a list of T cell receptor beta chains from one sample in a study of regulatory T cells in long-lasting Graves disease. TCRdb re-derived calls from the multiplex PCR reads in MiXCR, one entry per CDR3 protein. The sample lists around 250,000 distinct CDR3 sequences; 15% to 20% were seen once. These data were also filed under a second study, of T cells in Graves' hyperthyroidism and ophthalmopathy.

Sequencing used peripheral blood mononuclear cells (PBMCs), obtained at new diagnosis, from a patient treated with antithyroid drugs. These receptors were obtained from a woman aged 25 to 39 with Graves disease. CDR3s leave out the opening cysteine and the closing phenylalanine or tryptophan. Each record gives: V gene, clone size, CDR3 protein. Clone size, where shown, is once, few, many, or a class for clones that have expanded.

V: TRBV20-1
size: many
CDR3: SARDLWGGGLPGDTQY

V: TRBV28
size: many
CDR3: ASSLAGTTREQY

V: TRBV4-1
size: .
CDR3: ASSHPGFIRDNNQPPH

V: TRBV10-2
size: many
CDR3: ASSGHPNTGELF

V: TRBV5-1
size: many
CDR3: ASSFQPYTEAF

V: TRBV7-8
size: few
CDR3: ASTAGGGEQY

V: TRBV5-1
size: many
CDR3: ASSVQGTEQY

V: TRBV4-1
size: many
CDR3: ASSPILSYPGRAGYT

V: TRBV19
size: many
CDR3: ASRLDLTSTNTEAF

V: TRBV25-1
size: .
CDR3: ASSDFGQARTGELF

V: TRBV11-2
size: many
CDR3: ASLVMGTGELF

V: TRBV29-1
size: many
CDR3: SVGLGVAGETQY

V: TRBV5-1
size: many
CDR3: ASSSSTVLETQY

V: TRBV3-1
size: many
CDR3: ASTYRPFGNTIY

V: TRBV5-1
size: many
CDR3: ASSTSPTYNEQF

V: TRBV7-3
size: .
CDR3: ASSMGGNQPQH

V: TRBV6-5
size: many
CDR3: ASSYSYGGPSYNEQF

V: TRBV7-2
size: .
CDR3: ASSFFYSPRFSYNSPLH

V: TRBV10-3
size: .
CDR3: AVRDSFGNTIY

V: TRBV7-3
size: .
CDR3: ASSLLGSGETQY

V: TRBV5-1
size: many
CDR3: ASRPGDYTEAF

V: TRBV7-9
size: few
CDR3: ASSLRTATEKFLPRNTIY

V: TRBV6-2/TRBV6-3
size: many
CDR3: ASRQWTGRETQY

V: TRBV20-1
size: many
CDR3: SARAGRGPDTQY

V: TRBV5-6
size: .
CDR3: ASNLGPGGLHNEQF

V: TRBV12-3/TRBV12-4
size: many
CDR3: ASSFSELAGGETQY

V: TRBV2
size: many
CDR3: ASSVKDTQY